This T cell receptor beta chain stems from a study of identical twins. This clonotype was detected only a few times. V gave up 2 bases and J gave up 5 bases; unmatched junction bases: 1. From germline, CDR1 is SGDLS and CDR2 YYNGEE. The CDR3 has 14 amino acids. TCRdb re-derived calls from the 5' RACE reads in MiXCR, one entry per CDR3 protein. The table includes around 340,000 distinct CDR3 sequences, 9% detected once. Material for sequencing was naive T cells sorted from blood. The sequence was obtained from a woman aged 45-65 years in good health. The chain uses TRBV9 and TRBJ2-2; 9 bases are a match to TRBD2. The CDR3 nucleotides read TGTGCCAGCAGCGTGCGGGGGGGGACCGGGGAGCTGTTTTTT. Translated, it gives CASSVRGGTGELFF.